This T cell receptor beta chain was obtained from a study of monozygotic twins with inflammatory bowel disease (dated by TCRdb to the late 2010s). Some background on the complete study: The full study comprised approximately 28 monozygotic twin pairs: nine German pairs (four IBD-concordant, five IBD-discordant) and 19 IBD-discordant Danish pairs. The search for disease-associated traits relied mainly on comparing IBD patients with their genetically identical healthy co-twins within discordant pairs. Each individual had, on average, about 151 000 unique TCRalpha sequences and 181 000 unique TCRbeta sequences available for analysis. On the study overall, not on this receptor specifically: A decrease in TCRbeta repertoire diversity, as measured by inverse Simpson index, was observed in IBD patients compared with their healthy co-twins. The results gave no support for a single strong signal or clonotype linked to IBD. The analysis was unable to tell apart different T cell subtypes. No difference in repertoire similarity was observed between concordant and discordant twins, possibly owing to limited statistical power. Background noise and inter-individual variability may have been introduced into the repertoires by the differing immunosuppressive treatments among patients. Fewer clonotypes were shared with other individuals by IBD patients than by healthy twins, most markedly in patients showing signs of disease activity.

About this clonotype: The clone's antigen remains unknown.

The library was made by 5' RACE. Each TCR library was prepared from about 3.5 ug of total RNA. cDNA was synthesized with SMARTScribe reverse transcriptase in eight separate reactions per sample. During cDNA synthesis, template switching introduced unique molecular identifiers that contained a 6-nucleotide sample barcode. TCRalpha and TCRbeta cDNA was amplified by two nested PCRs of roughly 15 and 9 cycles, with bead purification after each PCR. Before amplification, cDNA was treated with uracil DNA-glycosylase and purified using the QIAquick PCR purification kit. The second PCR added Illumina TruSeq-compatible adapters along with sample-specific barcodes. TapeStation and Qubit were used to check library quality and concentration, and around 5 ng of each library went into the pool. Pooled libraries were sequenced on an Illumina HiSeq2500 single-index Rapid Run with 2 x 100 bp reads and custom sequencing primers. The paper's processing steps were these. UMI-based consensus assembly with MiGEC version 1.2.6 was used to correct PCR and sequencing errors. V(D)J alignment, clonotype assembly and CDR3 extraction were performed with MiXCR version 2.1.1. Gene usage, clonotype sharing and MAIT/NKT TCR abundance were normalised by analysing the top 1000, 10 000 and 20 000 clonotypes per sample. After downsampling to 27 000 UMIs, diversity was calculated as the inverse Simpson index using the vegan R package. Paired Mann-Whitney U tests on discordant twin pairs were used, with Benjamini-Hochberg multiple-testing correction. TCRdb reprocessed the public reads and reports one entry per CDR3 protein sequence, without DNA. The V and J calls and clone size come from TCRdb's table, not from the authors' own analysis. The sample has some 400,000 distinct CDR3 sequences on record. Of the sample, 2% to 3% is held by the ten largest clones.

From each donor, an approximately 2.5 ml peripheral blood sample was drawn into PAXgene tubes and stored at -80 degrees C. Total RNA was isolated from whole blood with the PAXgene blood miRNA kit on an automated QIAcube, without T cell sorting. Peripheral blood from monozygotic twin pairs, either concordant or discordant for inflammatory bowel disease, underwent deep TCRalpha and TCRbeta repertoire profiling that used unique molecular barcoding. Smoking habits were recorded for all twin pairs, and each individual was classified as a current, former or never smoker. The CDR3 goes from the cysteine to the phenylalanine over 15 residues. The entry carries no DNA sequence. Based on the germline V gene, the CDR1 and CDR2 sequences are SGHTA and FQGNSA.

The chain is encoded by TRBV7-2 joined to TRBJ2-7; no DNA is available, so the TRBD1 call from TCRdb remains unchecked. The receptor's source is a human donor with ulcerative colitis or Crohn's disease, or a healthy co-twin of an affected twin (not recorded which). Sequences were obtained from blood. Here the CDR3 is given as CASSLRQGRTYGQYF.